The next 28 T cell receptor beta chains were all read from a single sample in a study of blood T cell repertoires in COVID-19. Profiling relied on immunoSEQ multiplex PCR, and the TCRdb table lists in-frame clones only, not all of them. The sample carries 200,000 to 250,000 clones, 70% to 85% recorded once. Sequences were obtained from peripheral blood. Source of these receptors: a woman older than 75 with COVID-19, enrolled during active disease.

The chain carries TRBV5-1 and TRBJ1-2, with a weak D call TRBD1 (5 bases). Trimming left V 5 bases short and J 6 bases short, with 11 bases between. This CDR3 spans 12 amino acids. CDR1 SGHRS and CDR2 YFSETQ come from the germline V gene. The CDR3 is CASSYQGDGYTF. CDR3 sequence (DNA): TGCGCCAGCAGTTATCAGGGTGATGGCTACACCTTC. The entire variable domain, with the rest obtained from reference TRBV5-1 and TRBJ1-2, is as follows: KAGVTQTPRYLIKTRGQQVTLSCSPISGHRSVSWYQQTPGQGLQFLFEYFSETQRNKGNFPGRFSGRQFSNSRSEMNVSTLELGDSALYLCASSYQGDGYTFGSGTRLTVV.

This chain uses TRBV4-1 with TRBJ2-1; no definite D call. Germline V lookup: CDR1 MGHRA, CDR2 YSYEKL. The CDR3 length is 13 residues. V was clipped by 1 base and J by 10 bases, with 11 bases between them. Here the CDR3 reads CASSQVVLREQFF. The CDR3 DNA follows: TGCGCCAGCAGCCAAGTAGTCCTGAGGGAGCAGTTCTTC.

This clone occurred once. This CDR3 is CASSVSSREYTIYF. CDR3 DNA sequence: TGTGCCAGCAGCGTATCCTCAAGAGAGTACACCATATATTTT. The chain joins TRBV9 to TRBJ1-3; D is unresolved. Per the germline V gene, CDR1 is SGDLS and CDR2 is YYNGEE. V shed 1 base and J shed 8 bases, with 13 bases lying between them. This CDR3 region has 14 residues. Supplemented by reference TRBV9 and TRBJ1-3, the full variable domain reads DSGVTQTPKHLITATGQRVTLRCSPRSGDLSVYWYQQSLDQGLQFLIQYYNGEERAKGNILERFSAQQFPDLHSELNLSSLELGDSALYFCASSVSSREYTIYFGEGSWLTVV.

V gene TRBV5-1 combines with J gene TRBJ2-1; weak D call: TRBD1 (5 bases). The CDR3 has 15 amino acids. V lost 4 bases and J lost 6, with 17 bases in between. Germline CDR1 SGHRS, CDR2 YFSETQ. In DNA, the CDR3 is TGCGCCAGCAGCCTGGCCGTCACAACAGGCAATGAGCAGTTCTTC. Translation gives CASSLAVTTGNEQFF.

This chain links TRBV6-5 with TRBJ1-6, with 7 nucleotides matching TRBD1. Germline CDR1 reads MNHEY; CDR2 reads SVGAGI. This CDR3 has 15 amino acids. V was clipped by 2 bases and J by 7 bases; unmatched bases: 5. CDR3 sequence: CASSYRQGVNSPLHF. CDR3 nucleotide sequence: TGTGCCAGCAGTTACCGTCAGGGGGTGAATTCACCCCTCCACTTT.

The sample holds a few counts of this clone. This chain connects TRBV16 to TRBJ1-1; D is perhaps TRBD1 (5 bases). V was clipped by 4 bases and J by 10 bases, with 13 bases between them. This CDR3 is 12 amino acids long. Germline V gene lookup returns CDR1 KGHSY and CDR2 FQNENV. The CDR3 sequence is CASSRGPQAAFF. The DNA of the CDR3 is TGTGCCAGCAGCCGGGGTCCACAGGCAGCTTTCTTT. Variable domain in full (rest from reference TRBV16 and TRBJ1-1): GEEVAQTPKHLVRGEGQKAKLYCAPIKGHSYVFWYQQVLKNEFKFLISFQNENVFDETGMPKERFSAKCLPNSPCSLEIQATKLEDSAVYFCASSRGPQAAFFGQGTRLTVV.

The table lists this clone with a few counts. The chain couples TRBV6-5 to TRBJ1-1, with D unresolved. Between the trimmed V and J ends, which lost 7 bases and 6 bases, there was a span of 12 bases. CDR3 length: 12 amino acids. CDR1 is MNHEY, CDR2 SVGAGI, per germline. This chain's CDR3 is CASTRGESEAFF. CDR3 nucleotide sequence: TGTGCCAGCACTCGTGGGGAGTCTGAAGCTTTCTTT.

This chain connects TRBV29-1 to TRBJ2-3, with 8 bases matching TRBD2. The J segment lost 3 bases and the V segment lost 4 bases, leaving 15 bases of the junction unmatched. The CDR3 spans 17 residues. Per the germline V gene, CDR1 is SQVTM and CDR2 is ANQGSEA. The CDR3 sequence is CSVARLSSGSGTDTQYF. As DNA, the CDR3 is TGCAGCGTTGCGAGACTGAGCAGCGGGAGTGGGACAGATACGCAGTATTTT.

The chain joins TRBV27 to TRBJ2-2; weak D call: TRBD1 (5 bases). The germline gives CDR1 MNHEY, CDR2 SMNVEV (reference sequence). This CDR3 comprises 13 residues. The V end was cut by 3 bases, the J end by 8 bases, with 10 bases between. CDR3 in amino acids: CASSFQGLGELFF. CDR3 nucleotides: TGTGCCAGCAGTTTCCAGGGCCTGGGGGAGCTGTTTTTT.

This clone was observed once. The chain uses TRBV6-5 and TRBJ2-1; maybe TRBD2 (6 bases). Deletions cut 2 bases from V and 3 bases from J, with 8 bases between. The V gene's germline CDR1 is MNHEY and CDR2 SVGAGI. This CDR3 comprises 14 residues. CDR3 in DNA: TGTGCCAGCAGTTACCCCGGGAGCTACAATGAGCAGTTCTTC. As protein: CASSYPGSYNEQFF.

This clone was detected only a few times. The chain joins TRBV6-1 to TRBJ1-1, with 11 positions matching TRBD1. V lost 3 bases and J lost 0; bases outside the gene matches: 9. Germline CDR1 reads MNHNS; CDR2 reads SASEGT. The CDR3 has 18 residues. The CDR3 DNA reads TGTGCCAGCAGTGACCGGGACAGGGGGGGGACCATGAACACTGAAGCTTTCTTT. Translated: CASSDRDRGGTMNTEAFF.

V gene TRBV3-1 (or the pseudogene TRBV3-2) combines with J gene TRBJ1-1; D is unclear. V was shortened by 7 bases and J by 10 bases, with 19 bases between the two germline ends. Germline V gene lookup returns CDR1 LGHDT and CDR2 YNNKEL (reference sequence). The length of the CDR3 is 13 residues. The CDR3 is CASTDGGSVGAFF. DNA of the CDR3: TGTGCCAGCACCGACGGAGGGTCTGTCGGAGCTTTCTTT.

The chain employs TRBV9 and TRBJ1-1; TRBD1 might be the D (5 bases). Germline CDR1 reads SGDLS; CDR2 reads YYNGEE. V was trimmed by 2 bases and J by 2 bases, leaving 13 bases between them. This CDR3 contains 15 residues. In nucleotides, the CDR3 is TGTGCCAGCAGCGTTCGGGGGAATACAAACACTGAAGCTTTCTTT. It specifies CASSVRGNTNTEAFF.

The V and J genes are TRBV28 and TRBJ2-5, with a possible D match to TRBD2 (5 bases). Deletions cut 3 bases from V and 2 bases from J, with 7 bases between. CDR3 length: 13 residues. Per germline, CDR1 MDHEN and CDR2 SYDVKM. The DNA of the CDR3 is TGTGCCAGCAGTTTGGGAGTTCAAGAGACCCAGTACTTC. This codes for CASSLGVQETQYF.

This chain links TRBV11-2 with TRBJ2-5; D might be TRBD2 (6 bases). V lost 1 base and J 1 base, leaving 10 bases between the germline ends. The CDR3 is 15 amino acids. Germline CDR1 reads SGHAT; CDR2 reads FQNNGV. The CDR3 here is CASSLGDSAQETQYF. The CDR3 DNA reads TGTGCCAGCAGCTTAGGGGACTCTGCCCAAGAGACCCAGTACTTC.

The V gene is TRBV7-9, the J gene TRBJ1-2; D may be TRBD1 (5 bases). V lost 5 bases to trimming and J lost 4 bases, with 17 bases between them. CDR3 size: 15 residues. The germline gives CDR1 SEHNR, CDR2 FQNEAQ (reference sequence). Here the CDR3 DNA reads TGTGCCAGCAGCCCGTCGGGGCGGGAGGGCTATGGCTACACCTTC. It yields the protein CASSPSGREGYGYTF.

The rearrangement joins TRBV19 to TRBJ1-2; 8 positions match TRBD1. Germline V lookup: CDR1 LNHDA, CDR2 SQIVND (reference sequence). The CDR3 sequence is 13 residues long. Unmatched junction bases numbered 5, after V lost 6 bases and J lost 5 bases. The CDR3 protein is CASSPDRVYGYTF. The CDR3 bases are TGTGCCAGTAGCCCGGACAGGGTTTATGGCTACACCTTC. Variable domain in full (rest from reference TRBV19 and TRBJ1-2): DGGITQSPKYLFRKEGQNVTLSCEQNLNHDAMYWYRQDPGQGLRLIYYSQIVNDFQKGDIAEGYSVSREKKESFPLTVTSAQKNPTAFYLCASSPDRVYGYTFGSGTRLTVV.

This chain joins TRBV19 and TRBJ1-2, with 8 bases aligning to TRBD1. Germline CDR1 reads LNHDA; CDR2 reads SQIVND (reference sequence). After removal of 8 bases from V and 1 base from J, the junction contained 18 bases not matched to a gene. The CDR3 runs to 18 residues. In nucleotides, the CDR3 is TGTGCCAGTCAGGGGGCATGGGTCAACAGGGAATTTAACTATGGCTACACCTTC. Protein: CASQGAWVNREFNYGYTF.

The chain is built from TRBV3-1 (or the pseudogene TRBV3-2) and TRBJ2-7; D may be TRBD2 (7 bases). The CDR3 runs 13 residues. Germline CDR1 reads LGHDT; CDR2 reads YNNKEL (reference sequence). V was cut by 1 base and J by 9 bases, with 13 bases left in between. The CDR3 sequence: CASSQGSGGPQYF. The CDR3, as DNA: TGTGCCAGCAGCCAAGGGTCCGGGGGGCCGCAGTACTTC.

The rearrangement uses TRBV7-3 and TRBJ1-5; D is ambiguous. The CDR3 totals 12 residues. Germline V CDR1 and CDR2: SGHTA, FQGTGA. V was pared by 4 bases and J by 3 bases, with 4 bases between. In DNA form, the CDR3 reads TGTGCCAGCAGCTCCAACAATCAGCCCCAGCATTTT. This sequence encodes CASSSNNQPQHF.

The CDR3 nucleotides are TGTGCCAGCAGCGAGGGGACAGCTCCTCGAGATACGCAGTATTTT. It codes for CASSEGTAPRDTQYF. The chain has TRBV9 and TRBJ2-3; TRBD1 matches 7 bases. Trimming removed 3 bases from V and 5 bases from J; junction bases left unmatched: 9. Looked up from germline, CDR1 is SGDLS and CDR2 is YYNGEE. This CDR3 has 15 amino acids.

As for this clone: Other DNA variants within this sample encode the same CDR3. V is TRBV3-1 (or the pseudogene TRBV3-2) and J is TRBJ2-2; D is possibly TRBD2 (6 bases). Germline values: CDR1 LGHDT, CDR2 YNNKEL (reference sequence). The V end was cut by 3 bases, the J end by 7 bases, with 6 bases between. This CDR3 is built from 12 residues. CDR3: CASSQGGGELFF. The CDR3 region has the DNA TGTGCCAGCAGCCAGGGGGGCGGGGAGCTGTTTTTT.

The rearrangement uses TRBV9 and TRBJ2-1; the D gene is possibly TRBD2 (6 bases). This CDR3 contains 15 residues. V lost 0 bases and J 0 bases, leaving 7 bases between the germline ends. Per germline, CDR1 SGDLS and CDR2 YYNGEE. The DNA of the CDR3 is TGTGCCAGCAGCGTAGTGGGGGGCTCCTACAATGAGCAGTTCTTC. Its protein product is CASSVVGGSYNEQFF.

The rearrangement links TRBV2 to TRBJ1-6; the D gene is possibly TRBD1 (5 bases). Germline CDR1 and CDR2: SNHLY and FYNNEI. Trimming stripped 6 bases from V and 9 bases from J, with 21 bases between. The CDR3 spans 16 residues. The CDR3 DNA reads TGTGCCAGCAGCCCTACACCCTCGCGGGGGAGTTCACCCCTCCACTTT. It translates to CASSPTPSRGSSPLHF.

The rearrangement joins TRBV27 to TRBJ1-6; D is unresolved. CDR1 MNHEY and CDR2 SMNVEV come from the germline V gene (reference sequence). The CDR3 has 13 residues. Trimming removed 7 bases from V and 10 bases from J, with 14 bases in between. CDR3 sequence (DNA): TGTGCCAGCACGTTCGGGAGGAGATCACCCCTCCACTTT. This translates into CASTFGRRSPLHF.

The chain combines TRBV10-1 with TRBJ2-7, with D possibly TRBD2 on 6 matching bases. The CDR3 consists of 16 residues. CDR1 is WNHNN, CDR2 SYGVQD, per germline (reference sequence). V was trimmed by 3 bases and J by 9 bases, leaving 24 bases between them. The CDR3: CASSDSLPGELRGQYF. The CDR3 nucleotides are TGCGCCAGCAGTGACAGCCTTCCGGGGGAATTGCGGGGGCAGTACTTC.

The J gene is TRBJ2-7, the V gene TRBV14, with a possible D match to TRBD2 (5 bases). CDR1 is SGHDN, CDR2 FVKESK, per germline. Between the trimmed V and J ends, which lost 4 bases and 3 bases, there was a span of 16 bases. The CDR3 length is 15 residues. The CDR3 sequence is CASSRSHSARYEQYF. The CDR3 nucleotides read TGTGCCAGCAGCCGTTCTCATAGCGCCCGCTACGAGCAGTACTTC.

V and J are TRBV6-5 and TRBJ1-5; 9 bases agree with TRBD1. The CDR3 covers 15 residues. With V trimmed by 0 bases and J by 4 bases, 1 base remained unmatched. Looked up from germline, CDR1 is MNHEY and CDR2 is SVGAGI. The CDR3 region has the DNA TGTGCCAGCAGTTACTCAGGGACAGGGAATCAGCCCCAGCATTTT. Its protein product is CASSYSGTGNQPQHF.